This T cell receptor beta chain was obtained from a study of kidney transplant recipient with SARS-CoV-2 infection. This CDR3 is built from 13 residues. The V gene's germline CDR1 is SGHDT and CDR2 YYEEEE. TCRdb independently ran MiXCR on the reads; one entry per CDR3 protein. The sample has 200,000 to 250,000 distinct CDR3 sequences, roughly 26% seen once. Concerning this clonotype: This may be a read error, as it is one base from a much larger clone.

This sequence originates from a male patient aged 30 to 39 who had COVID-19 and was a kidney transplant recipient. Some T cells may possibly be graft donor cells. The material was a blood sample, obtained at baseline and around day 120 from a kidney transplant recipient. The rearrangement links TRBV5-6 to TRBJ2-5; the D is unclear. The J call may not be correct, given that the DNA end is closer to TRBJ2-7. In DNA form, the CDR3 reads TGTGTCAGCAGCTTTCTTAGGGTCGACGAGCAGTACTTC. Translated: CVSSFLRVDEQYF.